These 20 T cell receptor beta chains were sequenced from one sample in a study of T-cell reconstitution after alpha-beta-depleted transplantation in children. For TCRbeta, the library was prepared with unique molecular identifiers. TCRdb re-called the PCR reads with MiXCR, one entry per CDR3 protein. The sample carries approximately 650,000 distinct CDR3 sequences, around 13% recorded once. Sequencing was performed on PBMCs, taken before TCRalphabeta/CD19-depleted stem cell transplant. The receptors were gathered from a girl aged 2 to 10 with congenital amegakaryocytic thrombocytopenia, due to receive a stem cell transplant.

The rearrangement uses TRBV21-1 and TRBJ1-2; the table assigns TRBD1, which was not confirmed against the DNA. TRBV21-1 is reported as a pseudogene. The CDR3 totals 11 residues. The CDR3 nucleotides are TGTCCTTCCAGACAGGGTCGAGGCTACACCTTC. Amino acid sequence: CPSRQGRGYTF.

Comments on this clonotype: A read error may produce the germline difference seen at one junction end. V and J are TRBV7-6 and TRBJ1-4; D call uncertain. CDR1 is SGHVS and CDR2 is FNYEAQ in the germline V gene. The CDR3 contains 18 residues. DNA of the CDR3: TGTGTCAGCAGCTTAGATCTGAATATGCGGGAACCCAATGAAAAACTGTTTTTT. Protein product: CVSSLDLNMREPNEKLFF.

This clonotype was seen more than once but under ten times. This chain's CDR3 is CASSLGSLLAGGFGETQYF. The CDR3 nucleotides read TGTGCCAGCAGCTTAGGAAGCCTGCTAGCGGGAGGTTTCGGGGAGACCCAGTACTTC. The chain couples TRBV7-6 to TRBJ2-5, with 11 bases aligning to TRBD2. Germline-derived CDR1 and CDR2 are SGHVS and FNYEAQ. Trimming cost V 1 base and J 5 bases; bases outside gene matches: 15. The CDR3 contains 19 residues.

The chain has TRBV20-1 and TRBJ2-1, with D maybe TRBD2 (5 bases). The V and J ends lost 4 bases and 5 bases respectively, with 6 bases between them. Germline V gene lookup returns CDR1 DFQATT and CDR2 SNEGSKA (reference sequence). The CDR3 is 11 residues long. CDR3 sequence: CSAKGDNEQFF. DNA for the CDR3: TGCAGTGCTAAGGGAGACAATGAGCAGTTCTTC.

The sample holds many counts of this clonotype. The CDR3 spells CASSLAVSGWSSYNEQFF. The CDR3, as DNA: TGCGCCAGCAGCTTGGCCGTTAGTGGATGGAGCTCCTACAATGAGCAGTTCTTC. V and J are TRBV5-1 and TRBJ2-1; D not certain. CDR3 length: 18 amino acids. With 0 bases removed from V and 0 bases from J, the gap between germline ends came to 16 bases. Germline CDR1 and CDR2: SGHRS and YFSETQ. The whole variable domain, filled in from reference TRBV5-1 and TRBJ2-1, reads KAGVTQTPRYLIKTRGQQVTLSCSPISGHRSVSWYQQTPGQGLQFLFEYFSETQRNKGNFPGRFSGRQFSNSRSEMNVSTLELGDSALYLCASSLAVSGWSSYNEQFFGPGTRLTVL.

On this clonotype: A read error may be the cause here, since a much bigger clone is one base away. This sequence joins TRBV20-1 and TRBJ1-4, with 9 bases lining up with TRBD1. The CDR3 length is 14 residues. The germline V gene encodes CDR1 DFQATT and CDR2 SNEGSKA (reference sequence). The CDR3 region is CSAPTTGGHEKLSF. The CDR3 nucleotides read TGCAGTGCTCCTACCACAGGGGGCCATGAAAAACTGTCTTTT.

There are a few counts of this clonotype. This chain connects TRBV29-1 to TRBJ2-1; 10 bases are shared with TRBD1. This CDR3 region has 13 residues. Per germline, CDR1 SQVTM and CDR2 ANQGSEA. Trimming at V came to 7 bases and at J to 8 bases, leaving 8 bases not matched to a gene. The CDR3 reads CSGPGQGNHEQFF. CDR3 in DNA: TGCAGCGGACCGGGACAGGGGAATCATGAGCAGTTCTTC.

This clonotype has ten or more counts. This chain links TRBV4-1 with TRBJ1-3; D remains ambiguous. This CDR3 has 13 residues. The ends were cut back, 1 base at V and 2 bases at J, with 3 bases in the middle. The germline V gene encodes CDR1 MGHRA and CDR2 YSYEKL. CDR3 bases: TGCGCCAGCAGCCAAGGTCCTGGAAACACCATATATTTT. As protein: CASSQGPGNTIYF.

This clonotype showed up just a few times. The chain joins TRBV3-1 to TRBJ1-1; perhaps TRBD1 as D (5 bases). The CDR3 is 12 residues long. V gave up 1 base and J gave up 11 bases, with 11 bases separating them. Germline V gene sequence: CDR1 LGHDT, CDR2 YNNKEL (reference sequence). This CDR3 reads CASSQGPTGAFF. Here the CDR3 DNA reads TGTGCCAGCAGCCAAGGCCCAACAGGCGCTTTCTTT.

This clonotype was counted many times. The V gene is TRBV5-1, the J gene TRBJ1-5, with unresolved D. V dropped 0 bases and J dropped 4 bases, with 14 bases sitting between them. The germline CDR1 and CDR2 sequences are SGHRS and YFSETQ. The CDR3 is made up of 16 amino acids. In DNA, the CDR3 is TGCGCCAGCAGCTTGGATCCAGGCTCAAGGAATCAGCCCCAGCATTTT. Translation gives CASSLDPGSRNQPQHF.

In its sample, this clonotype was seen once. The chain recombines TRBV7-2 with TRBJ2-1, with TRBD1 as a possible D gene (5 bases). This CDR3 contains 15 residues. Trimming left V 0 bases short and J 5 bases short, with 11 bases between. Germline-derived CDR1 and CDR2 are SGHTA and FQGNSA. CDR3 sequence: CASSLALAGHNEQFF. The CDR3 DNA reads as TGTGCCAGCAGCTTAGCGCTTGCAGGGCACAATGAGCAGTTCTTC.

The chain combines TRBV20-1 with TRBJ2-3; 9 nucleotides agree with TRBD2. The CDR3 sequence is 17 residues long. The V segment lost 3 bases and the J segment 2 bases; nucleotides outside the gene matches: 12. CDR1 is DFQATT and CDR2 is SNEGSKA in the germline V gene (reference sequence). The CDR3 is CSASGPGTSMDTDTQYF. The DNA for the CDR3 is TGCAGTGCTAGTGGACCCGGGACTAGCATGGACACAGATACGCAGTATTTT.

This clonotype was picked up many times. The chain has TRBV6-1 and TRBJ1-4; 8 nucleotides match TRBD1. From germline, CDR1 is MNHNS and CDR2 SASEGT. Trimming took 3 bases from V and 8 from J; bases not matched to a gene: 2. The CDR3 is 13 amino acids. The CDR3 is CASSDRGLEKLFF. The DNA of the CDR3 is TGTGCCAGCAGTGACAGGGGGCTAGAAAAACTGTTTTTT.

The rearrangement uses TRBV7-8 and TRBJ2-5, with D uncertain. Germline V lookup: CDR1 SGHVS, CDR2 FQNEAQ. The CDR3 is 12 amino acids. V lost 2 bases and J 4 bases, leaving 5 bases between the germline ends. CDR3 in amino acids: CASSLRIETQYF. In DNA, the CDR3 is TGTGCCAGCAGCTTACGAATAGAGACCCAGTACTTC. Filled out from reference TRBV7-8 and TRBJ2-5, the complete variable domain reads GAGVSQSPRYKVAKRGQDVALRCDPISGHVSLFWYQQALGQGPEFLTYFQNEAQLDKSGLPSDRFFAERPEGSVSTLKIQRTQQEDSAVYLCASSLRIETQYFGPGTRLLVL.

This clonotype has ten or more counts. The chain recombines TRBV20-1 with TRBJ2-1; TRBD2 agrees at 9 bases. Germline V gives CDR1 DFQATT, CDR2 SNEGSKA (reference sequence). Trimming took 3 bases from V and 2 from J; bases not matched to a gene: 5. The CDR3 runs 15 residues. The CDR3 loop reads CSARDLAGAYNEQFF. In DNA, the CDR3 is TGCAGTGCTAGGGACTTAGCGGGAGCCTACAATGAGCAGTTCTTC.

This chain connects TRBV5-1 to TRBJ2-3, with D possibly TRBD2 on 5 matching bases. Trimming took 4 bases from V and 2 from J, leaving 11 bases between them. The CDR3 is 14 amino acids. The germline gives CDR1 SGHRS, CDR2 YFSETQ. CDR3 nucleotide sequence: TGCGCCAGCAGCCCTAGCAGCCACACAGATACGCAGTATTTT. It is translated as CASSPSSHTDTQYF. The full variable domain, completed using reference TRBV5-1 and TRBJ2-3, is KAGVTQTPRYLIKTRGQQVTLSCSPISGHRSVSWYQQTPGQGLQFLFEYFSETQRNKGNFPGRFSGRQFSNSRSEMNVSTLELGDSALYLCASSPSSHTDTQYFGPGTRLTVL.

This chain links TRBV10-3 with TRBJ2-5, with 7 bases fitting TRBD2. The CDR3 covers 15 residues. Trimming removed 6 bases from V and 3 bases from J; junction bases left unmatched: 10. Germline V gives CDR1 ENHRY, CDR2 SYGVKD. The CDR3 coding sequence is TGTGCCATCAGGGGGAACGGCCTAGCGGAAGAGACCCAGTACTTC. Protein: CAIRGNGLAEETQYF.

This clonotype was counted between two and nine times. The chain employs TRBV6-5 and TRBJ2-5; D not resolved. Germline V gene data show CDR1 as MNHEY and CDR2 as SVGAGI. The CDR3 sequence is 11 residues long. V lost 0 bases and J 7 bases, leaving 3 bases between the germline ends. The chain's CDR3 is CASSYSGTQYF. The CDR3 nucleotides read TGTGCCAGCAGTTACTCGGGGACCCAGTACTTC.

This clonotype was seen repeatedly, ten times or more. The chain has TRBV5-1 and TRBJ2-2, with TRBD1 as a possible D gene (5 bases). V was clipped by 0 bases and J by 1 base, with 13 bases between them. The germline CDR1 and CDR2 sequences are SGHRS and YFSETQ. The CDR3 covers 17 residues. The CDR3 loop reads CASSLVPTGLNTGELFF. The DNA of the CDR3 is TGCGCCAGCAGCTTGGTCCCAACAGGTTTGAACACCGGGGAGCTGTTTTTT.

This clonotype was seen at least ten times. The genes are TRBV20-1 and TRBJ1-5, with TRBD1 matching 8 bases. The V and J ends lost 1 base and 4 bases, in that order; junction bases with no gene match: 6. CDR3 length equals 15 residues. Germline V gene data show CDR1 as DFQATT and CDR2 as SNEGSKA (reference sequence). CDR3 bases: TGCAGTGCTAGAGGGTCGGGACAGGTAAATCAGCCCCAGCATTTT. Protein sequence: CSARGSGQVNQPQHF.